This TCR beta chain was recovered during a study of T-cell memory formation after mild COVID-19. Whole-study findings and limits: The main location of contracting CD4+ clones was CM and EM, and that of contracting CD8+ clones was EMRA. Clones shrinking between day 15 and 85 showed a balanced CD4/CD8 split, and those that grew later tilted toward CD4+. Memory cells collected pre-infection included some clones that later responded, suggesting cross-reactive memory joined.

The V segment lost 9 bases and the J segment 7 bases; nucleotides outside the gene matches: 11. Germline V gene lookup returns CDR1 LNHDA and CDR2 SQIVND (reference sequence). The CDR3 runs 15 residues. This clonotype was seen at least ten times. Its matching antigen is unknown. From the 5' RACE reads, TCRdb called clonotypes with MiXCR, one entry per CDR3 protein. Here the sample spans fewer than 700,000 distinct CDR3 sequences, roughly 18% being singletons. Sequenced: PBMCs or a T cell subset sorted from them (not recorded which). This receptor was identified in an adult woman who had mild COVID-19 (a few samples of this study predate the infection). Cell type and time point are not known. The chain is built from TRBV19 and TRBJ2-1; the match to TRBD2 covers 11 bases. The CDR3 loop is CASSSLAGGRNEQFF. For the CDR3, the DNA is TGTGCCAGCAGTTCCCTAGCGGGAGGAAGGAATGAGCAGTTCTTC.